This T cell receptor (beta chain) emerged from a study of T cell responses to AZD1222 COVID-19 vaccine. Study overall: Whether given at about 4 or about 12 weeks, second doses were pooled. Study-wide results and limits: Distributed over spike, vaccine-associated CD4 TCRs predominated at 160-218 and 743-854. Donors were largely white British and mainly female; clonal diversity was possibly underestimated. At baseline, just five or six AZD1222 recipients tested seropositive.

Measured with immunoSEQ multiplex PCR; TCRdb has only the in-frame clones, and not every one. Among 150,000 or so clones, approximately 88% were seen once, and the ten largest hold over 2.5%. As concerns this clone: The antigen is unknown.

Trimming pared 1 base from V and 0 bases from J, leaving 4 bases between. The germline gives CDR1 SGDLS, CDR2 YYNGEE. The CDR3 length is 14 residues. The rearrangement links TRBV9 to TRBJ2-2; no clear D. This clonotype was sampled from an adult in good health. The source was peripheral blood, collected on day 0 of AZD1222 vaccination. The CDR3, as DNA: TGTGCCAGCAGCGTACACCCGAACACCGGGGAGCTGTTTTTT. Translated: CASSVHPNTGELFF.